This T cell receptor beta chain appears in the sequencing data of a study of blood T cell repertoires in COVID-19. V was clipped by 7 bases and J by 4 bases, with 7 bases between them. CDR3 size: 11 residues. Germline V gene lookup returns CDR1 SNHLY and CDR2 FYNNEI. Generated by immunoSEQ multiplex PCR, the TCRdb table keeps only in-frame clones and is missing some. This table holds around 63,000 clones, 85% to 90% found once. The receptor's source is an older woman with acute or convalescent COVID-19. The sequenced sample was peripheral blood. The V and J genes are TRBV2 and TRBJ1-1; D gene unclear. The CDR3 DNA sequence: TGTGCCAGCAAGCGTACCACTGAAGCTTTCTTT. Amino acid sequence: CASKRTTEAFF.